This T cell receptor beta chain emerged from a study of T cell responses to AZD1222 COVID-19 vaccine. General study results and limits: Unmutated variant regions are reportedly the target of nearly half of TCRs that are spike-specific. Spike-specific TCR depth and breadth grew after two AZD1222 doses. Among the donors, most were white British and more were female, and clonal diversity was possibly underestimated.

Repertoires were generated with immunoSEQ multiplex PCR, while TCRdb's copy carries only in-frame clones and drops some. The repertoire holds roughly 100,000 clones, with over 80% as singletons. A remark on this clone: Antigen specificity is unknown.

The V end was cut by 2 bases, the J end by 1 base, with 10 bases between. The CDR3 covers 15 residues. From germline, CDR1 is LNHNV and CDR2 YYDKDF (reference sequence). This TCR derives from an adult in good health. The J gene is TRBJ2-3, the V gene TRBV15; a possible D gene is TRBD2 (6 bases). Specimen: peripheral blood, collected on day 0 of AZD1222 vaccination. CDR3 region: CATSRRGAGTDTQYF. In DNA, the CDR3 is TGTGCCACCAGCAGACGCGGGGCGGGCACAGATACGCAGTATTTT.